In its sample, the clone carrying this T cell receptor beta chain was seen once. A multiplex PCR was run with 60 Vbeta primers and 13 Jbeta primers. The repertoire was sequenced with immunoSEQ multiplex PCR; TCRdb's copy has only in-frame clones and lacks some. The sample has 95,000 to 150,000 clones; about four fifths are singletons. The entry originates in a study of cytomegalovirus exposure and HLA in healthy donors. The trim removed 5 bases at V and 2 bases at J, leaving 5 bases unmatched. The CDR3 has 16 amino acids. Germline V gene sequence: CDR1 SGHTA, CDR2 FQGNSA. The origin of this receptor is a woman between 45 and 65 years old in good health and CMV-seropositive. V and J are TRBV7-2 and TRBJ2-3; 12 bases are shared with TRBD2. The sequencing sample was made of PBMCs. CDR3: CASSPLAGGTTDTQYF. DNA of the CDR3: TGTGCCAGCAGCCCGCTAGCGGGGGGGACCACAGATACGCAGTATTTT.